This entry is about one T cell receptor beta chain. This specimen comes from a study of blood T cell repertoires in COVID-19. Study as a whole: Acute and convalescent COVID-19 specimens originated in the United States, Italy and Spain.

Clones were sequenced by immunoSEQ multiplex PCR, and TCRdb holds only the in-frame ones, with some missing. The sample consists of fewer than 350,000 clones, over 80% of them appearing once. CDR3 length equals 15 residues. The V gene end was trimmed by 5 bases and the J gene end by 7 bases; junction bases not matched to a gene: 10. CDR1 and CDR2 from the germline V gene are LNHDA and SQIVND (reference sequence). The chain employs TRBV19 and TRBJ2-1; 8 nucleotides align to TRBD1. The clonotype originates from a man aged 30 to 45 with COVID-19, enrolled during active disease. The sequencing input was peripheral blood. In DNA, the CDR3 is TGTGCCAGTAGTGTCCAGGGGGCTGAGAGGAATGAGCAGTTCTTC. This sequence encodes CASSVQGAERNEQFF. The full variable domain, rest sourced from reference TRBV19 and TRBJ2-1, is DGGITQSPKYLFRKEGQNVTLSCEQNLNHDAMYWYRQDPGQGLRLIYYSQIVNDFQKGDIAEGYSVSREKKESFPLTVTSAQKNPTAFYLCASSVQGAERNEQFFGPGTRLTVL.